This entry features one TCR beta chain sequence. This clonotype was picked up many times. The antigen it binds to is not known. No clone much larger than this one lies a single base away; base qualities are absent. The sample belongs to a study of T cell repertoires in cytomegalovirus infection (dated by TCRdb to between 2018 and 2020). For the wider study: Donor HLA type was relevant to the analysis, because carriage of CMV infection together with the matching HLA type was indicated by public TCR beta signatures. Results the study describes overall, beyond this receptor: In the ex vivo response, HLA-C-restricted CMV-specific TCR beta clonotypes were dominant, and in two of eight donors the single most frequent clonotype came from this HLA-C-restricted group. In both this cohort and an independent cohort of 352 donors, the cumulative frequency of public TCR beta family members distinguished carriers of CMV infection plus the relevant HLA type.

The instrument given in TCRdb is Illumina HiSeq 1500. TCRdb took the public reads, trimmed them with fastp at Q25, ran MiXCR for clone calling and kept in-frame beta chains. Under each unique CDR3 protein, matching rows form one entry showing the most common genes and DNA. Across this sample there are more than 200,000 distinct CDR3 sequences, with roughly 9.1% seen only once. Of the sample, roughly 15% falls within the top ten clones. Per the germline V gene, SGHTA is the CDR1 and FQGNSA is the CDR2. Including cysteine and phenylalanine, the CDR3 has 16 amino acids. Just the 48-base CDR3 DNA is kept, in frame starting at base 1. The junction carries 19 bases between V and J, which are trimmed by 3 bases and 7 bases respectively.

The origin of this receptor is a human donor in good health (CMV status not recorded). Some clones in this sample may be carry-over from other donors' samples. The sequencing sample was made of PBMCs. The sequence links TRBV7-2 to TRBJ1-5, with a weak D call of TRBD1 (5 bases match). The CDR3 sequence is CASSFGGPGGVQPQHF. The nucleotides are TGTGCCAGCAGCTTTGGGGGACCCGGGGGAGTACAGCCCCAGCATTTT. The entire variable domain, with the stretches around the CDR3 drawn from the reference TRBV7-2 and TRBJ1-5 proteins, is GAGVSQSPSNKVTEKGKDVELRCDPISGHTALYWYRQSLGQGLEFLIYFQGNSAPDKSGLPSDRFSAERTGGSVSTLTIQRTQQEDSAVYLCASSFGGPGGVQPQHFGDGTRLSIL.